This T cell receptor (beta chain) was captured by sequencing in a study of cytomegalovirus exposure and HLA in healthy donors. Study-level background: Out of approximately 170 million T cells, an earlier analysis found 117 million unique TCR beta sequences in total.

The PCR had 60 Vbeta and 13 Jbeta primers. Some clones are missing from TCRdb's copy, which holds only in-frame ones; the method was immunoSEQ multiplex PCR. The table lists approximately 80,000 clones, around 70% of them singletons. In this sample, this clone turned up a few times. CDR1 KGHSH and CDR2 LQKENI come from the germline V gene. Trimming stripped 1 base from V and 3 bases from J, with 6 bases between. The CDR3 has 13 amino acids. Sequencing used PBMCs. This TCR derives from a man aged 30-40 years in good health and CMV-seropositive. This chain links TRBV18 with TRBJ1-1; no reliable D call. In nucleotides, the CDR3 is TGTGCCAGCTCACCACTAGAAGACACTGAAGCTTTCTTT. Its translation: CASSPLEDTEAFF. Together with reference TRBV18 and TRBJ1-1, the CDR3 gives the full variable domain: NAGVMQNPRHLVRRRGQEARLRCSPMKGHSHVYWYRQLPEEGLKFMVYLQKENIIDESGMPKERFSAEFPKEGPSILRIQQVVRGDSAAYFCASSPLEDTEAFFGQGTRLTVV.